The clone carrying this TCR beta chain was seen many times. Its matching antigen is unknown. The entry originates in a study of cytomegalovirus exposure and HLA in healthy donors. Study observations and caveats: Specificity of a few CMV-associated chains for CMV antigens was verified in vitro. For cytomegalovirus status, the classifier reportedly gave diagnoses with high specificity and sensitivity. Researchers counted 180 or so TCR beta chains as cytomegalovirus-associated.

Clones were read by immunoSEQ multiplex PCR, and TCRdb kept only the in-frame ones, dropping some. The data hold around 140,000 clones, with around 84% observed a single time. CDR1 is LNHNV and CDR2 is YYDKDF in the germline V gene (reference sequence). J was trimmed by 7 bases and V by 6 bases; bases with no gene match: 7. This CDR3 is built from 14 residues. Sequenced: PBMCs. This receptor was taken from a man younger than 30 in good health and CMV-seropositive. V usage is TRBV15 and J usage is TRBJ1-5; 9 nucleotides align to TRBD1. The chain's CDR3 is CATSQDRGKQPQHF. In nucleotides, the CDR3 is TGTGCCACCAGTCAGGACAGGGGAAAACAGCCCCAGCATTTT.